The 9 T cell receptor beta chains reported below all come from one sample, sequenced in a study of T cell responses to AZD1222 COVID-19 vaccine. TCRdb's table, derived via immunoSEQ multiplex PCR, lists solely in-frame clones and lacks some. Of some 130,000 clones in the sample, around 90% were seen once. The sample was peripheral blood, taken on day 0 of AZD1222 vaccination. The receptors were sampled from an adult in good health.

The chain has TRBV5-4 and TRBJ1-4; D gene unclear. The germline V gene encodes CDR1 SGHNT and CDR2 YYREEE (reference sequence). Trimming took 4 bases from V and 8 from J, leaving 18 bases between them. The CDR3 totals 15 residues. The CDR3 DNA reads as TGTGCCAGCAGCCCGGGCCTCTCTACGGAGGAAAAACTGTTTTTT. Translation gives CASSPGLSTEEKLFF.

CDR3 amino acids: CAWGRQGVQPQHF. The CDR3 DNA follows: TGTGCCTGGGGCAGACAGGGGGTACAGCCCCAGCATTTT. The rearrangement uses TRBV30 and TRBJ1-5; 9 bases agree with TRBD1. V was pared by 5 bases and J by 7 bases, with 6 bases of the junction left unmatched. The germline CDR1 and CDR2 sequences are GTSNPN and SVGIG (reference sequence). There are 13 residues in the CDR3.

The chain links TRBV3-1 (or the pseudogene TRBV3-2) to TRBJ1-3; 12 positions match TRBD1. Germline loops: CDR1 LGHDT, CDR2 YNNKEL (reference sequence). With V trimmed by 9 bases and J by 2 bases, 8 bases remained unmatched. The CDR3 loop spans 16 amino acids. The DNA of the CDR3 is TGTGCCAGTTCCGGGGGACAGGGGGCTACTGGAAACACCATATATTTT. Residues: CASSGGQGATGNTIYF.

CDR3 protein: CASSLIGAGRRDTQYF. CDR3 coding DNA: TGTGCCAGCAGCTTAATAGGGGCGGGAAGGCGTGATACGCAGTATTTT. The chain joins TRBV7-3 to TRBJ2-3; D is perhaps TRBD2 (6 bases). Germline CDR1 SGHTA, CDR2 FQGTGA. V was cut by 1 base and J by 6 bases, with 17 bases left in between. The CDR3 has 16 residues.

The V and J genes are TRBV5-6 and TRBJ2-7, with TRBD2 matching over 13 bases. V dropped 0 bases and J dropped 4; count of bases not matched to a gene: 1. The CDR3 runs 15 residues. Germline CDR1 and CDR2: SGHDT and YYEEEE. CDR3 bases: TGTGCCAGCAGCTTGGAACTAGCGGGAGGGTACGAGCAGTACTTC. As protein: CASSLELAGGYEQYF.

This chain links TRBV4-3 with TRBJ2-3; TRBD2 aligns across 11 bases. The CDR3 has 16 residues. Germline V CDR1 and CDR2: LGHNA, YSLEER. The ends lost 0 bases at V and 5 bases at J; junction bases unmatched: 4. This CDR3 reads CASSQDSGRDRDTQYF. CDR3 bases: TGCGCCAGCAGCCAAGATAGCGGGAGGGATAGAGATACGCAGTATTTT.

V is TRBV19 and J is TRBJ1-1; D might be TRBD1 (5 bases). Germline V CDR1 and CDR2: LNHDA, SQIVND (reference sequence). V lost 1 base and J lost 4, with 10 bases in between. The CDR3 totals 14 residues. CDR3 sequence reads: CASSIGAGRTEAFF. The CDR3 bases are TGTGCCAGTAGTATAGGGGCGGGGCGCACTGAAGCTTTCTTT.

CDR3 sequence: CASSPTGTRSYGYTF. The CDR3 nucleotides are TGTGCCAGCAGTCCGACCGGGACCAGGTCCTATGGCTACACCTTC. V is TRBV6-2 or TRBV6-3 and J is TRBJ1-2; the D gene is possibly TRBD1 (5 bases). Germline CDR1 MNHEY, CDR2 SVGEGT. The CDR3 length is 15 residues. Trimming pared 5 bases from V and 4 bases from J, leaving 17 bases between.

This clone was seen just once. The chain employs TRBV6-5 and TRBJ2-1; no definite D call. The V gene lost 7 bases and the J gene lost 0 bases, with 13 bases spanning the gap. The germline gives CDR1 MNHEY, CDR2 SVGAGI. The CDR3 has 15 amino acids. The CDR3: CASTPVFPSYNEQFF. The DNA for the CDR3 is TGTGCCAGCACACCGGTCTTCCCCTCCTACAATGAGCAGTTCTTC.